These 5 T cell receptor beta chains were all obtained from the same sample, sequenced in a study of T cell responses to AZD1222 COVID-19 vaccine. Sequencing was performed with immunoSEQ multiplex PCR; in TCRdb, only in-frame clones are kept and a portion is missing. In the table there are tens of thousands of clones, approximately 90% of which are singletons. The material sequenced was peripheral blood, taken 28 days after the second dose of the MenACWY control vaccine. The receptors were sampled from an adult who received the MenACWY meningococcal vaccine as a control.

The V gene is TRBV28, the J gene TRBJ1-2; D may be TRBD1 (6 bases). The germline CDR1 and CDR2 sequences are MDHEN and SYDVKM. V lost 6 bases, J lost 0 bases, and 20 bases lay in between. There are 17 residues in the CDR3. CDR3 coding DNA: TGTGCCAGCAGCCAGAGGGGGGTGGGACAAGCTAACTATGGCTACACCTTC. Translated, it gives CASSQRGVGQANYGYTF.

The rearrangement uses TRBV5-1 and TRBJ1-1; D call uncertain. This CDR3 region has 14 residues. V lost 4 bases and J lost 1, with 11 bases in between. Germline values: CDR1 SGHRS, CDR2 YFSETQ. As DNA, the CDR3 is TGCGCCAGCAGCGCAACCACAGAGAACACTGAAGCTTTCTTT. It codes for CASSATTENTEAFF.

J is TRBJ2-3 and V is TRBV11-2; TRBD2 agrees at 7 bases. CDR3 length equals 16 residues. The germline CDR1 and CDR2 sequences are SGHAT and FQNNGV. V was pared by 2 bases and J by 0 bases, with 5 bases of the junction left unmatched. CDR3 loop: CASSLIGGGSTDTQYF. In DNA form, the CDR3 reads TGTGCCAGCAGCTTAATCGGCGGGGGTAGCACAGATACGCAGTATTTT.

The CDR3 bases are TGTGCCAGCAGTTTAGCTCGTAATCAGCCCCAGCATTTT. Amino acid sequence: CASSLARNQPQHF. V is TRBV12-3 or TRBV12-4 and J is TRBJ1-5; no firm D call. V was cut by 0 bases and J by 4 bases, with 4 bases left in between. The CDR3 spans 13 residues.

The chain carries TRBV19 and TRBJ1-5; 7 bases line up with TRBD1. This CDR3 is built from 14 residues. Per germline, CDR1 LNHDA and CDR2 SQIVND (reference sequence). Trimming took 7 bases from V and 3 from J; bases not matched to a gene: 6. The CDR3 sequence: CASTGTAYNQPQHF. CDR3 in DNA: TGTGCCAGTACCGGGACAGCGTACAATCAGCCCCAGCATTTT.